This T cell receptor (beta chain) was identified in a study of cytomegalovirus exposure and HLA in healthy donors. Study-wide results and limits: Equally common other TCR beta chains were less clonally expanded than HLA-associated ones, a later analysis found. One variant, a missense change in DCLRE1C, was linked in a later analysis to TCR beta V- and J-gene trimming.

A multiplex PCR was run with 60 Vbeta primers and 13 Jbeta primers. Libraries were prepared by immunoSEQ multiplex PCR; TCRdb keeps only in-frame clonotypes and omits some of them. The sample lists under 250,000 clones, approximately 88% occurring once. Germline lookup yields CDR1 MGHRA and CDR2 YSYEKL. The CDR3 totals 13 residues. V lost 3 bases, J lost 7 bases, and 3 bases stayed unmatched. The sample holds a few counts of this clone. The antigen is unknown. The source is a boy aged 2 to 10 in good health and CMV-seronegative. What was sequenced was PBMCs. The rearrangement joins TRBV4-1 to TRBJ2-1; 7 bases agree with TRBD1. In nucleotides, the CDR3 is TGCGCCAGCAGCCATAACAGGGGTAATGAGCAGTTCTTC. It specifies CASSHNRGNEQFF.